This entry lists 10 T cell receptor beta chains sequenced from one sample in a study of blood T cell repertoires in COVID-19. Only in-frame clones appear in the TCRdb table, and some are missing; sequencing was by immunoSEQ multiplex PCR. The sample lists about 190,000 clones, around nine tenths seen once, with 1.5% to 2% in the top ten. Sequencing was performed on peripheral blood. Receptor source: a man between 18 and 35 years old with active or convalescent COVID-19.

The V call is TRBV25-1, the J call TRBJ2-2, with 8 bases aligning to TRBD1. The germline V gene has CDR1 MGHDK and CDR2 SYGVNS. This CDR3 contains 16 residues. Losses at the gene ends were 5 bases for V and 5 bases for J; bases not matched to a gene: 10. This CDR3 reads CASSSYRGLLTGELFF. Here the CDR3 DNA reads TGTGCCAGCAGTTCCTACAGGGGGTTGTTGACCGGGGAGCTGTTTTTT.

This chain joins TRBV4-1 and TRBJ2-6; perhaps TRBD1 as D (5 bases). The V end lost 0 bases, the J end lost 1 base, and 19 bases lay between the germline ends. The germline gives CDR1 MGHRA, CDR2 YSYEKL. This CDR3 spans 20 amino acids. The CDR3 loop reads CASSQDWARVGSSGANVLTF. The CDR3 DNA reads as TGCGCCAGCAGCCAAGATTGGGCCAGGGTGGGTTCTTCTGGGGCCAACGTCCTGACTTTC.

This chain connects TRBV2 to TRBJ2-2; 10 bases are shared with TRBD1. V was clipped by 10 bases and J by 3 bases; unmatched bases: 8. Germline lookup yields CDR1 SNHLY and CDR2 FYNNEI. The CDR3 contains 15 residues. CDR3: CAKKTGTGDTGELFF. DNA for the CDR3: TGTGCCAAGAAAACCGGGACAGGGGACACCGGGGAGCTGTTTTTT.

The rearrangement uses TRBV18 and TRBJ2-2; unclear D gene. V lost 3 bases and J 3 bases, leaving 11 bases between the germline ends. This CDR3 has 15 amino acids. Germline values: CDR1 KGHSH, CDR2 LQKENI. The CDR3 reads CASSPKSGDTGELFF. The CDR3 DNA reads as TGTGCCAGCTCACCCAAATCCGGAGACACCGGGGAGCTGTTTTTT.

J is TRBJ1-3 and V is TRBV11-2, with TRBD1 identical over 7 bases. J gave up 11 bases and V 4 bases, and 8 bases lay outside the gene matches. CDR3 length equals 13 residues. Per germline, CDR1 SGHAT and CDR2 FQNNGV. In nucleotides, the CDR3 is TGTGCCAGCAGCTCGACAGGGCAGGGGGCCATATATTTT. Translation gives CASSSTGQGAIYF.

V and J are TRBV14 and TRBJ2-7; 10 nucleotides line up with TRBD1. The germline V gene encodes CDR1 SGHDN and CDR2 FVKESK. This CDR3 spans 19 amino acids. After removal of 6 bases from V and 3 bases from J, the junction contained 20 bases not matched to a gene. The CDR3 DNA reads TGTGCCAGCAGTCCCGGGACAGGGGAAAGACAACCCCTAAACTACGAGCAGTACTTC. Translation: CASSPGTGERQPLNYEQYF.

J is TRBJ1-1 and V is TRBV29-1; 9 bases fit TRBD1. This CDR3 comprises 12 residues. Germline values: CDR1 SQVTM, CDR2 ANQGSEA. V dropped 7 bases and J dropped 4; count of bases not matched to a gene: 4. The DNA for the CDR3 is TGCAGCGGAACGGACAGGGGCACTGAAGCTTTCTTT. Translated: CSGTDRGTEAFF.

The chain uses TRBV27 and TRBJ2-1, with TRBD2 matching over 8 bases. This CDR3 has 16 amino acids. Germline V gene sequence: CDR1 MNHEY, CDR2 SMNVEV (reference sequence). After removal of 6 bases from V and 7 bases from J, the junction contained 14 bases not matched to a gene. The chain's CDR3 is CASSREGPDGGNEQFF. As DNA, the CDR3 is TGTGCCAGCAGCCGGGAGGGCCCCGACGGGGGTAATGAGCAGTTCTTC.

This clone was counted a single time. The chain is built from TRBV7-2 and TRBJ1-6, with TRBD1 matching 8 bases. Germline V gene sequence: CDR1 SGHTA, CDR2 FQGNSA. The V gene end was trimmed by 5 bases and the J gene end by 7 bases; junction bases not matched to a gene: 7. The CDR3 consists of 15 residues. In nucleotides, the CDR3 is TGTGCCAGCAGCCTAAGACAGGGGCAAAATTCACCCCTCCACTTT. This codes for CASSLRQGQNSPLHF. The full variable domain, rest sourced from reference TRBV7-2 and TRBJ1-6, is GAGVSQSPSNKVTEKGKDVELRCDPISGHTALYWYRQSLGQGLEFLIYFQGNSAPDKSGLPSDRFSAERTGGSVSTLTIQRTQQEDSAVYLCASSLRQGQNSPLHFGNGTRLTVT.

For the CDR3, the DNA is TGCAGTGCTAGTTTTTCATCAGACTATGGCTACACCTTC. Translation: CSASFSSDYGYTF. This chain connects TRBV20-1 to TRBJ1-2; no clear D gene. Trimming left V 3 bases short and J 3 bases short, with 11 bases between. Germline CDR1 and CDR2: DFQATT and SNEGSKA (reference sequence). This CDR3 has 13 amino acids.